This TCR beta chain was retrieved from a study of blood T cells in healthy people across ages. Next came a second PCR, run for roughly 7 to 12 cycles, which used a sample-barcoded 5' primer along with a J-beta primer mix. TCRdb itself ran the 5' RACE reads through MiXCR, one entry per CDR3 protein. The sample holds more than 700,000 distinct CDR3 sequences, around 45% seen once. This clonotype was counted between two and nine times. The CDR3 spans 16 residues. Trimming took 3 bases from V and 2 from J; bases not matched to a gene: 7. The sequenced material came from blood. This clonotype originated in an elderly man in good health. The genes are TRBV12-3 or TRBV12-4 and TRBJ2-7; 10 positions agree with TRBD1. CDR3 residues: CASSLGGQGRTYEQYF. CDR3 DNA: TGTGCCAGCAGTTTGGGGGGACAGGGGCGAACCTACGAGCAGTACTTC.